The sequence of this TCR beta chain was determined in a study of response to subunit inactivated influenza vaccine. Study-wide findings and caveats: Only a handful of new T cells, the authors suggested, are recruited with each seasonal influenza vaccination.

This clonotype showed up just a few times. Its cognate antigen is unknown. Germline values: CDR1 DFQATT, CDR2 SNEGSKA (reference sequence). The CDR3 contains 16 residues. V was shortened by 6 bases and J by 0 bases, with 15 bases between the two germline ends. TCRdb redid the calling of the RT-PCR reads with MiXCR, one entry per CDR3 protein. The sample lists 800,000 to 1,000,000 distinct CDR3 sequences; 21% were seen once. The receptor was derived from a man aged 45 to 65 who received an inactivated influenza vaccine. The starting material was PBMCs from blood, obtained roughly 5 days after vaccination. The rearrangement uses TRBV20-1 and TRBJ1-6, with unresolved D. CDR3 nucleotides: TGCAGTGCAAGCCGGACGGAGAGCTCCTATAATTCACCCCTCCACTTT. Protein product: CSASRTESSYNSPLHF.